This TCR beta chain is from a study of beta chain features in type 1 diabetes. Comment on this clone: Its cognate antigen is unknown.

Study results and limitations: A moderate, significant TCRB CDR3 shortening appeared in type 1 diabetes across four CD4+ subsets.

The isolated RNA, all of it, was reverse transcribed, so expressed TCRB transcripts were what got sequenced. Only in-frame clones appear in the TCRdb table, and some are missing; sequencing was by immunoSEQ multiplex PCR. The data show nearly 700,000 clones, around 15% seen once. Sequenced input: naive CD4+ T cells from blood. This clonotype originated in a man younger than 35 with type 1 diabetes.

The chain's CDR3 is CASSPLVREAGETQYF. CDR3 coding DNA: TGTGCCAGCTCACCACTTGTCCGGGAAGCCGGAGAGACCCAGTACTTC. The chain links TRBV18 to TRBJ2-5, with D tentatively TRBD2 (5 bases). Germline V CDR1 and CDR2: KGHSH, LQKENI. This CDR3 contains 16 residues. V was cut by 1 base and J by 4 bases, with 16 bases left in between.